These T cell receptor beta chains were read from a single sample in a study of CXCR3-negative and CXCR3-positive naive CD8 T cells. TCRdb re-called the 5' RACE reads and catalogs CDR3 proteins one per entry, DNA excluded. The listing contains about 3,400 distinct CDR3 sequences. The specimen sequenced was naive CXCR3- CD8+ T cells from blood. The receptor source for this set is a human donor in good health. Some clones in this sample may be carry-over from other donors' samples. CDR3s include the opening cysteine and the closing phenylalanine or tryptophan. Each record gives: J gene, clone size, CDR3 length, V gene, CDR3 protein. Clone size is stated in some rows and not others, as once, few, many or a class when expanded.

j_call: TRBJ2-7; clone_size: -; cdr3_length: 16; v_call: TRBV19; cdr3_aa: CASSTSLDGISYEQYF
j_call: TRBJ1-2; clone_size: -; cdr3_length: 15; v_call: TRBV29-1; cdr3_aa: CSVRKPDVYNYGYTF
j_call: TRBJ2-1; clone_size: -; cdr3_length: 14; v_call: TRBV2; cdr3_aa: CASSEADYSNEQFF
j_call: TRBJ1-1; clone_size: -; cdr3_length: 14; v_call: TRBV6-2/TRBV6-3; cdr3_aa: CASNFGDQNTEVFF
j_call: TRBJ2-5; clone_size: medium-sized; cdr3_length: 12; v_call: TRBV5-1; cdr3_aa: CASSLGGSAQYF
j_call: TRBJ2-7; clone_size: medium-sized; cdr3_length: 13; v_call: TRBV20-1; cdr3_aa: CSAQTGDSYEQYF
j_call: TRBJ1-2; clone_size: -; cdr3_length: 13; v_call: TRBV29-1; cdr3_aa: CSVEVQGHYGYTF
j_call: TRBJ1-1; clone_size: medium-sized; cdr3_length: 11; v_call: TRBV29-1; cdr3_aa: CSVSAGEVVFF
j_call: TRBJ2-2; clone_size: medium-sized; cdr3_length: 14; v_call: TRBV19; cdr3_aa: CASNRDSYTGELFF
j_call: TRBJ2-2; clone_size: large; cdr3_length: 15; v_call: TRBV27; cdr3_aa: CASSFWGQGIGELFF
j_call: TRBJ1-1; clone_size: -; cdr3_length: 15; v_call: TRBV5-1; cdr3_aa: CASSLPGQGATEAFF
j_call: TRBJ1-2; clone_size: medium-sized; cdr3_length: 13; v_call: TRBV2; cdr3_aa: CASSELNPYGYTF
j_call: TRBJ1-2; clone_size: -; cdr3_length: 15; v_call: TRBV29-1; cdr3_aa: CSVEGGTGQGYGYTF
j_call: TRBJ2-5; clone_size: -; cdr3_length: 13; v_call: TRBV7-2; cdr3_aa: CASSPPPEETQYF
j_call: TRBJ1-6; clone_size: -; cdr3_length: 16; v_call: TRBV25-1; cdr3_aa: CASSEWGGAYNSPLHF
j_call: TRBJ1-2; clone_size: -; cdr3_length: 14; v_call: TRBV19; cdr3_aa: CASSIWGGDGGYTF